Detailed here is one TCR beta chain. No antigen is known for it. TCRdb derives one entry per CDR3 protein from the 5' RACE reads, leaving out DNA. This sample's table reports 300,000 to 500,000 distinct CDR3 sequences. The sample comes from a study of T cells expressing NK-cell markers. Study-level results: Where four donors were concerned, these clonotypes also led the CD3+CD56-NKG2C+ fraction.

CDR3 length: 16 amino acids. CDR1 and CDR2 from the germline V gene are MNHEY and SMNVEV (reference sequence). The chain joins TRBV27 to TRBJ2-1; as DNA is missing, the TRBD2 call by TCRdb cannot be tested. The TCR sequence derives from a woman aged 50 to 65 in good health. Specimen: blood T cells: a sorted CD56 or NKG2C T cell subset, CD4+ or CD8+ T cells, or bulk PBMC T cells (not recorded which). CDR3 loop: CASSLLTSGRVNEQFF.